The next 25 T cell receptor beta chains were all read from a single sample in a study of cytomegalovirus exposure and HLA in healthy donors. Primers included in the PCR were 60 Vbeta and 13 Jbeta primers. Sequenced by immunoSEQ multiplex PCR; TCRdb stores in-frame clones only, minus some. The top ten clones hold under 8.5% of a sample with around 130,000 clones, 75% to 90% of them seen once. Sequencing was done on a sample of PBMCs. The origin of the receptors is a woman aged 30 to 39 in good health and CMV-seropositive.

The V gene is TRBV6-5, the J gene TRBJ2-3; 9 positions match TRBD2. Germline trimming cut 5 bases from V and 2 bases from J; bases unmatched to any gene: 5. The length of the CDR3 is 15 residues. Germline loops: CDR1 MNHEY, CDR2 SVGAGI. CDR3 nucleotide sequence: TGTGCCAGCAGTCCTGGACTAGCGTACACAGATACGCAGTATTTT. Its translation: CASSPGLAYTDTQYF.

The chain is built from TRBV19 and TRBJ1-1, with a weak D call TRBD1 (5 bases). V lost 7 bases, J lost 1 base, and 16 bases lay in between. This CDR3 region has 15 residues. The germline V gene encodes CDR1 LNHDA and CDR2 SQIVND (reference sequence). CDR3 loop: CASIGGRSWNTEAFF. CDR3 nucleotides: TGTGCCAGTATCGGGGGAAGGAGTTGGAACACTGAAGCTTTCTTT.

A remark on this clone: This specimen includes other DNA sequences encoding the same CDR3. This rearrangement joins TRBV9 to TRBJ2-5, with 11 bases lining up with TRBD2. The CDR3 is made up of 19 amino acids. Germline CDR1 is SGDLS and CDR2 is YYNGEE. V was pared by 0 bases and J by 5 bases, with 15 bases of the junction left unmatched. The CDR3 reads CASSVGGTSGSLGYETQYF. As DNA, the CDR3 is TGTGCCAGCAGCGTAGGGGGTACTAGCGGGAGTCTTGGATACGAGACCCAGTACTTC. Combining the CDR3 with reference TRBV9 and TRBJ2-5 gives the whole variable domain DSGVTQTPKHLITATGQRVTLRCSPRSGDLSVYWYQQSLDQGLQFLIQYYNGEERAKGNILERFSAQQFPDLHSELNLSSLELGDSALYFCASSVGGTSGSLGYETQYFGPGTRLLVL.

The chain employs TRBV28 and TRBJ1-1; possible D gene TRBD1, 5 bases. CDR3 length: 15 residues. Deletions cut 1 base from V and 0 bases from J, with 9 bases between. Germline V gene lookup returns CDR1 MDHEN and CDR2 SYDVKM. DNA for the CDR3: TGTGCCAGCAGTTTATCGGGACTCCTGAACACTGAAGCTTTCTTT. Translated: CASSLSGLLNTEAFF. Using reference TRBV28 and TRBJ1-1 for the parts outside the CDR3, the full variable domain is DVKVTQSSRYLVKRTGEKVFLECVQDMDHENMFWYRQDPGLGLRLIYFSYDVKMKEKGDIPEGYSVSREKKERFSLILESASTNQTSMYLCASSLSGLLNTEAFFGQGTRLTVV.

V usage is TRBV13 and J usage is TRBJ1-2, with TRBD1 identical over 7 bases. The CDR3 extends over 16 amino acids. Per the germline V gene, CDR1 is PRHDT and CDR2 is FYEKMQ (reference sequence). Germline trimming cut 5 bases from V and 5 bases from J; bases unmatched to any gene: 14. The CDR3 region is CASSRRDRSSGYGYTF. CDR3 bases: TGTGCCAGCAGCCGGAGGGACAGAAGCTCTGGGTATGGCTACACCTTC.

In this sample, this clone turned up once. This chain uses TRBV6-1 with TRBJ1-6; 10 bases agree with TRBD1. The J segment lost 8 bases and the V segment lost 5 bases, leaving 3 bases of the junction unmatched. Germline CDR1 is MNHNS and CDR2 is SASEGT. The CDR3 has 14 residues. The CDR3 DNA follows: TGTGCCAGCAGTACCGGACAGGGGGATTCACCCCTCCACTTT. Amino acid sequence: CASSTGQGDSPLHF.

J is TRBJ1-5 and V is TRBV5-4, with TRBD1 as a possible D gene (5 bases). Germline V gene data show CDR1 as SGHNT and CDR2 as YYREEE (reference sequence). This CDR3 spans 17 amino acids. Trimming took 4 bases from V and 0 from J, leaving 17 bases between them. CDR3 loop: CASSQGRGRYSNQPQHF. The DNA of the CDR3 is TGTGCCAGCAGCCAAGGGAGGGGCAGATATAGCAATCAGCCCCAGCATTTT.

V usage is TRBV28 and J usage is TRBJ1-1, with 9 bases lining up with TRBD1. This CDR3 region has 12 residues. In germline, CDR1 is MDHEN, CDR2 SYDVKM. The J segment lost 10 bases and the V segment lost 1 base, leaving 1 base of the junction unmatched. The CDR3 DNA sequence: TGTGCCAGCAGTTTATCGACAGGGGGAGCTTTCTTT. It specifies CASSLSTGGAFF.

The V and J genes are TRBV19 and TRBJ2-1; 8 bases are a match to TRBD1. V shed 2 bases and J 10 bases; nucleotides not matched to a gene: 13. CDR3 size: 16 residues. Per the germline V gene, CDR1 is LNHDA and CDR2 is SQIVND (reference sequence). The CDR3 here is CASSIKEGTGGDEQFF. DNA of the CDR3: TGTGCCAGTAGTATAAAAGAGGGCACAGGGGGAGACGAGCAGTTCTTC.

The CDR3 nucleotides read TGTGCCTGGAGTGTAAACTTGGAGTATGGCTACACCTTC. Translating gives CAWSVNLEYGYTF. The chain joins TRBV30 to TRBJ1-2, with unresolved D. V shed 0 bases and J shed 5 bases, with 10 bases lying between them. The CDR3 consists of 13 residues. Germline CDR1 GTSNPN, CDR2 SVGIG (reference sequence).

The J gene is TRBJ1-5, the V gene TRBV5-1; 8 bases fit TRBD1. The CDR3 has 14 amino acids. V trimming: 3 bases; J trimming: 5 bases; junction bases outside the gene matches: 4. Germline V gene lookup returns CDR1 SGHRS and CDR2 YFSETQ. The CDR3 is CASSWGTGDQPQHF. CDR3 in DNA: TGCGCCAGCAGCTGGGGGACAGGCGATCAGCCCCAGCATTTT.

The V and J genes are TRBV6-1 and TRBJ1-1; D is ambiguous. V was clipped by 8 bases and J by 1 base, with 11 bases between them. The CDR3 runs 13 residues. Per the germline V gene, CDR1 is MNHNS and CDR2 is SASEGT. The CDR3 bases are TGTGCCAGCGCGGGCAAGAGGAACACTGAAGCTTTCTTT. Its protein product is CASAGKRNTEAFF.

The chain combines TRBV10-3 with TRBJ1-3; weak D call: TRBD1 (5 bases). Germline values: CDR1 ENHRY, CDR2 SYGVKD. This CDR3 has 13 residues. The V gene lost 5 bases and the J gene lost 4 bases, with 9 bases spanning the gap. The CDR3: CAISWGEGNTIYF. CDR3 coding DNA: TGTGCCATCAGTTGGGGGGAAGGAAACACCATATATTTT.

A remark on this clone: One junction end does not reproduce the germline sequence, and a read error may be involved. The rearrangement links TRBV7-9 to TRBJ1-1; D is possibly TRBD1 (6 bases). Germline lookup yields CDR1 SEHNR and CDR2 FQNEAQ (reference sequence). The length of the CDR3 is 13 residues. CDR3 residues: CSSSFYPDSEAFF. The CDR3 nucleotides read TGTTCCAGCAGCTTTTACCCGGACAGTGAAGCTTTCTTT.

V gene TRBV28 combines with J gene TRBJ1-2; possible D gene TRBD1, 6 bases. This CDR3 comprises 13 residues. Trimming left V 8 bases short and J 0 bases short, with 10 bases between. The germline gives CDR1 MDHEN, CDR2 SYDVKM. The CDR3 reads CASSGESNYGYTF. DNA for the CDR3: TGTGCCAGCTCAGGGGAATCTAACTATGGCTACACCTTC.

This clone was seen more than once but under ten times. The chain carries TRBV6-5 and TRBJ2-4; 9 bases agree with TRBD2. This CDR3 contains 15 residues. V lost 6 bases and J lost 0; bases outside the gene matches: 3. Germline V gives CDR1 MNHEY, CDR2 SVGAGI. CDR3 sequence: CASRRTSVAKNIQYF. CDR3 nucleotides: TGTGCCAGCAGACGGACTAGCGTAGCCAAAAACATTCAGTACTTC.

The V call is TRBV28, the J call TRBJ1-2; possibly TRBD1 for D (6 bases). Germline lookup yields CDR1 MDHEN and CDR2 SYDVKM. CDR3 size: 14 residues. The V end was cut by 2 bases, the J end by 4 bases, with 11 bases between. DNA for the CDR3: TGTGCCAGCAGTTTACAGGGGTATCTCTATGGCTACACCTTC. Protein: CASSLQGYLYGYTF.

The chain has TRBV2 and TRBJ1-1, with D hard to call. Trimming took 7 bases from V and 11 from J, leaving 17 bases between them. This CDR3 spans 12 amino acids. Looked up from germline, CDR1 is SNHLY and CDR2 is FYNNEI. The CDR3 sequence: CASTDQRREAFF. DNA of the CDR3: TGTGCCAGCACGGATCAGCGACGGGAGGCTTTCTTT.

The J gene is TRBJ1-1, the V gene TRBV5-6, with 8 bases that match TRBD1. Germline-derived CDR1 and CDR2 are SGHDT and YYEEEE. The CDR3 runs 14 residues. Trimming cost V 4 bases and J 5 bases; bases outside gene matches: 7. The CDR3 nucleotides read TGTGCCAGCAGCCCCGACAGGGGTGGAACTGAAGCTTTCTTT. Translating it yields CASSPDRGGTEAFF.

This clone was recorded a few times. In the same sample, other DNA sequences code for this CDR3. The V gene is TRBV9, the J gene TRBJ1-5; no clear D gene. The CDR3 is 14 residues long. Germline V gene lookup returns CDR1 SGDLS and CDR2 YYNGEE. The V end was cut by 2 bases, the J end by 3 bases, with 9 bases between. The CDR3 region has the DNA TGTGCCAGCAGCGTGGGAGGGCTCAATCAGCCCCAGCATTTT. Translating it yields CASSVGGLNQPQHF.

V gene TRBV6-5 combines with J gene TRBJ1-1; no reliable D call. CDR1 is MNHEY, CDR2 SVGAGI, per germline. V shed 6 bases and J shed 8 bases, with 13 bases lying between them. This CDR3 is built from 12 residues. The CDR3 protein is CASRPLGKEAFF. In nucleotides, the CDR3 is TGTGCCAGCAGGCCCTTGGGCAAGGAAGCTTTCTTT.

The chain has TRBV5-1 and TRBJ1-1; D perhaps matches TRBD1 (6 bases). CDR1 and CDR2 from the germline V gene are SGHRS and YFSETQ. CDR3 size: 16 residues. Trimming removed 4 bases at V and 4 bases at J, with 20 bases between. CDR3 in DNA: TGCGCCAGCAGCCCGGGGCCCGGACAGCGAGTCACTGAAGCTTTCTTT. Residues: CASSPGPGQRVTEAFF.

The V and J genes are TRBV7-9 and TRBJ2-5, with D tentatively TRBD2 (5 bases). Germline lookup yields CDR1 SEHNR and CDR2 FQNEAQ (reference sequence). V lost 5 bases and J 2 bases, leaving 12 bases between the germline ends. This CDR3 is built from 14 residues. The CDR3 reads CASSITREQETQYF. CDR3 in DNA: TGTGCCAGCAGCATCACTAGGGAACAAGAGACCCAGTACTTC.

The rearrangement links TRBV28 to TRBJ2-3; TRBD2 agrees at 10 bases. Germline CDR1 is MDHEN and CDR2 is SYDVKM. This CDR3 contains 16 residues. V was clipped by 6 bases and J by 1 base; unmatched bases: 7. The CDR3 nucleotides are TGTGCCAGCAGGCCCCTAGCGGGAGCGGGCACAGATACGCAGTATTTT. Its protein is CASRPLAGAGTDTQYF.

This chain connects TRBV28 to TRBJ2-1, with a weak D call TRBD2 (6 bases). CDR1 is MDHEN and CDR2 is SYDVKM in the germline V gene. The CDR3 has 15 amino acids. V lost 6 bases and J 0 bases, leaving 12 bases between the germline ends. CDR3 amino acids: CASRLSGFSYNEQFF. Here the CDR3 DNA reads TGTGCCAGCAGGCTTAGCGGATTCTCCTACAATGAGCAGTTCTTC.